The clone carrying this T cell receptor beta chain was picked up a small number of times. Its antigen is not known. The data were obtained in a study of post-analysis software for immune sequencing data. Study observations and caveats: People with multiple sclerosis had a significantly lower normalized Chao1 diversity than controls did. TRBV5-6, TRBV5-1 and TRBV20-1 were among roughly five TRBV segments more frequent in patients than controls.

TCR beta cDNA libraries included unique molecular identifiers. From the PCR reads, TCRdb called clonotypes with MiXCR, one entry per CDR3 protein. The table lists 600,000 to 700,000 distinct CDR3 sequences, 59% of them singletons. Trimming cost V 5 bases and J 4 bases; bases outside gene matches: 19. This CDR3 has 19 residues. The sample consisted of blood. V is TRBV12-3 or TRBV12-4 and J is TRBJ2-1; 8 bases agree with TRBD2. The TCR comes from a girl aged 2 to 9 with multiple sclerosis. CDR3 loop: CASSPGSGTRGRGYNEQFF. In DNA, the CDR3 is TGTGCCAGCAGTCCCGGATCCGGGACTAGAGGGAGAGGATACAATGAGCAGTTCTTC.